This TCR beta chain was identified in a study of CD8 T cells in Susac syndrome. Random hexamers primed reverse transcription of about 0.45 to 1 ug RNA. TCRdb reprocessed the immunoSEQ multiplex PCR reads via MiXCR and lists one record per CDR3 protein. The sample consists of 120,000 or so distinct CDR3 sequences, around 94% of them appearing once. V lost 0 bases to trimming and J lost 2 bases; unmatched junction nucleotides: 4. CDR3 length: 15 amino acids. Germline CDR1 and CDR2: SGHDN and FVKESK. The sample consisted of CD8+ T cells from PBMCs. V usage is TRBV14 and J usage is TRBJ2-7, with TRBD1 matching 7 bases. The sequence derives from a human donor with Susac syndrome. CDR3 amino acids: CASSQDPTGTYEQYF. CDR3 coding DNA: TGTGCCAGCAGCCAAGACCCGACAGGGACCTACGAGCAGTACTTC.